Below, one T cell receptor beta chain is given with its context. This specimen comes from a study of human T cells and chemical hapten exposure. Source study methods: From about 20,000 to 690,000 TCRs were found per sample, with a median of 95,638. TCRdb processed the RACE reads anew with MiXCR; each CDR3 protein has one entry. TCRdb assigned the V and J calls; the authors' analysis was not used. This sample carries 190,000 or so distinct CDR3 sequences, approximately 24% of them seen once, and the ten largest clones take under 2.5%. The CDR3 length is 13 residues. Germline lookup yields CDR1 DFQATT and CDR2 SNEGSKA (reference sequence). V gave up 0 bases and J gave up 1 base, with 5 bases separating them. The time point: patch test 3, about 24 weeks after DPC sensitization. Treatment meaning: therapeutic diphenylcyclopropenone sensitization with weekly scalp DPC.

The receptor comes from a woman aged 40 to 55 with alopecia areata. Some clones in this sample may be carry-over from other donors' samples. The sample in question was whole blood, obtained in connection with sensitization to the hapten diphenylcyclopropenone (DPC). The V gene is TRBV20-1, the J gene TRBJ2-3; no clear D gene. CDR3 protein: CSARDPGTDTQYF. Here the CDR3 DNA reads TGCAGTGCTAGAGATCCCGGCACAGATACGCAGTATTTT.